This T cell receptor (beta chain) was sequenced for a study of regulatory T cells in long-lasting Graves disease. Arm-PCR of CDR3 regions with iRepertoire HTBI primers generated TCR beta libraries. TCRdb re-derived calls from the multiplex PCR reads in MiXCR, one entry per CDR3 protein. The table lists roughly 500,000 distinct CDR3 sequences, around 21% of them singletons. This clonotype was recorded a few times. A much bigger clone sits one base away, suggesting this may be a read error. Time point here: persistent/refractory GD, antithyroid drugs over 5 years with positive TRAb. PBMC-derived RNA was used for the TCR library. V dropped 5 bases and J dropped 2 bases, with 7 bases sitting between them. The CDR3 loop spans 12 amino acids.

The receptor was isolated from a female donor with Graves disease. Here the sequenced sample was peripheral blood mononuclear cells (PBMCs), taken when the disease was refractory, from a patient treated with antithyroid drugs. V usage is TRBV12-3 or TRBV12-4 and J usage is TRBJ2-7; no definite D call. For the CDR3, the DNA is TGTGCCAGCAGTGAACAGACCTACGAGCAGTACTTC. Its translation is CASSEQTYEQYF.